Listed below are T cell receptor beta chains from one sample, sequenced in a study of T cell repertoires in cytomegalovirus infection. Each CDR3 protein is one row after TCRdb ran MiXCR on the reads. This table has approximately 550,000 distinct CDR3 sequences, about 15% appearing once. The sequenced sample was CD8+ T cells from PBMCs. The receptor source for this set is a human donor in good health (CMV status not recorded). Some clones in this sample may be carry-over from other donors' samples. CDR3s include the opening cysteine and the closing phenylalanine or tryptophan. The D gene is left open where the match is weak. Only part of the rows carry a size: once, few, many, or a class if the clone is expanded.

V	size	D	J	DNA	CDR3
TRBV11-2	many	.	TRBJ1-2	TGTGCCAGCAGCTTAGATAGTGACAGATCTAACTATGGCTACACCTTC	CASSLDSDRSNYGYTF
TRBV12-3/TRBV12-4	many	.	TRBJ1-2	TGTGCCAGCGACTACTCCGGGGCGAAGACAGCCGCTAACTATGGCTACACCTTC	CASDYSGAKTAANYGYTF
TRBV25-1	.	.	TRBJ2-2	TGTGCCAGCAGTGAATTGGCAGGAGCCGCCGGGGAGCTGTTTTTT	CASSELAGAAGELFF
TRBV19	.	.	TRBJ2-7	TGTGCCAGTAGGAGGGCCCCGGGGGAGCAGTACTTC	CASRRAPGEQYF
TRBV19	many	TRBD1	TRBJ1-1	TGTGCCAGTAGTGTATTGACAGGGCTGCCGAACACTGAAGCTTTCTTT	CASSVLTGLPNTEAFF
TRBV19	few	TRBD2	TRBJ2-7	TGTGCCAGTAGTATAGAGGGGACTAGCCTTCGAAAGACCGAGCAGTACTTC	CASSIEGTSLRKTEQYF
TRBV10-3	many	.	TRBJ1-1	TGTGCCATCAGTGCGGGGGGCGCGCCCACTGAAGCTTTCTTT	CAISAGGAPTEAFF
TRBV5-6	many	TRBD1	TRBJ1-2	TGTGCCAGCAGCTTGGGACCGGGACAGGGGATAAACTATGGCTACACCTTC	CASSLGPGQGINYGYTF
TRBV29-1	few	TRBD2	TRBJ2-7	TGCAGCGTTGAAGATAACGTGGGACTAGGCTCCTACGAGCAGTACTTC	CSVEDNVGLGSYEQYF
TRBV7-9	many	.	TRBJ1-5	TGTGCCAGCAGCTTAGCAGGGTCTCAGCCCCAGCATTTT	CASSLAGSQPQHF
TRBV12-3/TRBV12-4	many	.	TRBJ1-1	TGTGCCAGCAGTTTAAGGAACACTGAAGCTTTCTTT	CASSLRNTEAFF
TRBV6-2/TRBV6-3	many	TRBD2	TRBJ2-3	TGTGCCAGCAGTTACGGACTAGCGGGACTCAACACAGATACGCAGTATTTT	CASSYGLAGLNTDTQYF
TRBV5-1	few	TRBD1	TRBJ1-1	TGCGCCAGTAATCTCGGACAGGGGATGGCTGAAGCTTTCTTT	CASNLGQGMAEAFF
TRBV7-9	.	TRBD2	TRBJ2-3	TGTGCCAGCAGCATAACTAGCGGGGGGACAGATACGCAGTATTTT	CASSITSGGTDTQYF
TRBV27	.	TRBD1	TRBJ1-1	TGTGCCAGCAGTTTAGGGGGACAGGGAGAAGCTTTCTTT	CASSLGGQGEAFF
TRBV19	.	TRBD1	TRBJ2-7	TGTGCCAGTAGTATACAGGGGGAGAACTACGAGCAGTACTTC	CASSIQGENYEQYF
TRBV27	.	.	TRBJ1-1	TGTGCCAGCAGTCCCTCGGGGGGTGAACTGAACACTGAAGCTTTCTTT	CASSPSGGELNTEAFF
TRBV11-2	many	TRBD2	TRBJ2-1	TGTGCCAGCAGCTTTTGGTTGGGACTAGCGGGAGATTCCTACAATGAGCAGTTCTTC	CASSFWLGLAGDSYNEQFF
TRBV7-8	many	.	TRBJ1-3	TGTGCCAGCAGTCTGATCGTTATAAACTCTGGAAACACCATATATTTT	CASSLIVINSGNTIYF
TRBV19	many	.	TRBJ1-1	TGTGCCAGTAGTAGATACAGGGCGTCCATGAACACTGAAGCTTTCTTT	CASSRYRASMNTEAFF
TRBV7-2	many	.	TRBJ1-2	TGTGCCAGCAGCTCAGCCCGGGACACCTGGGAGATAGCTAACTATGGCTACACCTTC	CASSSARDTWEIANYGYTF
TRBV28	few	.	TRBJ1-5	TGTGCCAGCATTAGGAGGGAGAGGGATCAGCCCCAGCATTTT	CASIRRERDQPQHF
TRBV27	.	.	TRBJ2-3	TGTGCCAGCAGCACGTCGGGAACCTTCACAGATACGCAGTATTTT	CASSTSGTFTDTQYF
TRBV6-1	.	.	TRBJ2-1	TGTGCCAGCAGTGAGGGCCTGGGGAATGAGCAGTTCTTC	CASSEGLGNEQFF
TRBV7-2	many	TRBD2	TRBJ2-1	TGTGCCAGCAGCCTTATTGGGGGGGAACTCCGTCACAATGAGCAGTTCTTC	CASSLIGGELRHNEQFF
TRBV7-9	.	.	TRBJ2-1	TGTGCCAGCAGCTTAGCGCTAGCGTCGGTAGGGAATGAGCAGTTCTTC	CASSLALASVGNEQFF